The rows below give T cell receptor beta chains drawn from one sample of a study of blood T cell repertoires in COVID-19. TCRdb's table, derived via immunoSEQ multiplex PCR, lists solely in-frame clones and lacks some. The sample lists 210,000 or so clones, approximately 87% seen once, with over 3% in the top ten. The sample was PBMCs or T cells enriched from blood (not recorded which). The receptors stem from a woman aged 45-59 years in a cohort exposed to, infected with or recovered from COVID-19 (not recorded which). Both conserved end residues are part of each CDR3. A D gene is named only where the DNA matches it firmly. Clone size is not always given. Where it is, it says once, few, many or a class for expanded clones.

j_gene	v_gene	d_gene	len	abundance	CDR3aa	CDR3nt
TRBJ1-4	TRBV19	-	15	few	CASSTRLQGIEKLFF	TGTGCCAGTAGTACGAGATTACAGGGAATAGAAAAACTGTTTTTT
TRBJ2-7	TRBV30	-	12	few	CAWTGAIYEQYF	TGTGCCTGGACCGGAGCTATCTACGAGCAGTACTTC
TRBJ2-7	TRBV14	TRBD1	13	many	CASSQWTGREQYF	TGTGCCAGCAGCCAATGGACAGGCCGCGAGCAGTACTTC
TRBJ1-1	TRBV19	-	12	-	CASREGNTEAFF	TGTGCCAGTAGAGAGGGGAACACTGAAGCTTTCTTT
TRBJ1-5	TRBV28	-	14	-	CASRRRTPNQPQHF	TGTGCCAGCCGTCGAAGGACTCCCAATCAGCCCCAGCATTTT
TRBJ2-5	TRBV5-6	-	16	-	CASSLEQGPYQETQYF	TGTGCCAGCAGCTTGGAGCAGGGGCCGTACCAAGAGACCCAGTACTTC
TRBJ1-4	TRBV4-3	TRBD1	16	-	CASSQQKGATNEKLFF	TGCGCCAGCAGCCAACAGAAGGGGGCCACTAATGAAAAACTGTTTTTT
TRBJ2-1	TRBV11-2	-	17	-	CASSLVPAQSSYNEQFF	TGTGCCAGCAGCTTAGTTCCGGCACAGAGCTCCTACAATGAGCAGTTCTTC
TRBJ2-5	TRBV5-4	TRBD1	15	-	CASSWEGQGSETQYF	TGTGCCAGCAGCTGGGAGGGACAGGGCTCCGAGACCCAGTACTTC
TRBJ2-3	TRBV11-2	-	17	-	CASSLGGWESDTDTQYF	TGTGCCAGCAGCTTAGGAGGGTGGGAGTCCGACACAGATACGCAGTATTTT
TRBJ1-6	TRBV9	-	15	-	CASSLGGADNSPLHF	TGTGCCAGCAGCCTCGGGGGAGCTGATAATTCACCCCTCCACTTT
TRBJ2-1	TRBV7-3	-	16	-	CASSLKVQGLHNEQFF	TGTGCCAGCAGCTTAAAGGTACAGGGATTACACAATGAGCAGTTCTTC
TRBJ1-2	TRBV4-1	-	15	-	CASSQAPAGIGGYTF	TGCGCCAGCAGCCAAGCCCCGGCAGGGATCGGTGGCTACACCTTC
TRBJ2-7	TRBV18	-	16	once	CASSPTAGALSYEQYF	TGTGCCAGCTCACCCACCGCGGGGGCCCTCTCCTACGAGCAGTACTTC
TRBJ1-4	TRBV3-1/TRBV3-2	-	14	-	CASSQRTENEKLFF	TGTGCCAGCAGCCAACGTACAGAGAATGAAAAACTGTTTTTT
TRBJ1-6	TRBV7-2	-	17	-	CASSSYGPGTYNSPLHF	TGTGCCAGCAGCTCCTACGGACCCGGGACCTATAATTCACCCCTCCACTTT
TRBJ2-2	TRBV2	-	15	-	CASRLAVSNTGELFF	TGTGCCAGCAGACTAGCCGTCTCGAACACCGGGGAGCTGTTTTTT
TRBJ2-7	TRBV7-2	TRBD1	18	-	CASRKDREGGRGGYEQYF	TGTGCCAGCAGGAAGGACAGGGAAGGGGGGAGAGGTGGCTACGAGCAGTACTTC
TRBJ2-5	TRBV5-1	-	15	-	CASSATTGPPETQYF	TGCGCCAGCAGCGCGACAACAGGGCCCCCAGAGACCCAGTACTTC
TRBJ1-5	TRBV28	TRBD1	14	-	CASSQGGGGQPQHF	TGTGCCAGCAGCCAAGGGGGCGGGGGGCAGCCCCAGCATTTT
TRBJ1-2	TRBV5-6	-	12	-	CASSLRGTGYTF	TGTGCCAGCAGCTTGAGGGGAACCGGCTACACCTTC
TRBJ1-5	TRBV10-3	-	13	-	CAISERVDQPQHF	TGTGCCATCAGTGAGCGAGTCGATCAGCCCCAGCATTTT
TRBJ2-7	TRBV11-2	TRBD1	15	-	CASSPADRGTHEQYF	TGTGCCAGCAGCCCCGCCGACAGGGGCACCCACGAGCAGTACTTC